Listed here are 15 T cell receptor beta chains from one sample, sequenced in a study of early stage breast cancer tumors (dated by TCRdb to 2017 to 2019). The library was built by means of the immunoSEQ multiplex PCR assay. TCRdb took over this immuneACCESS table, retaining in-frame rearrangements with V and J assigned. Such tables are incomplete; in checked studies, under half of the missing clones stem from an unresolved V gene, and the remainder is unexplained. The sample has several thousand clones on record, over 55% of them singletons. 17% of the sample is held by the ten biggest clonotypes. The sequencing input was normal breast tissue next to the tumor. These receptors were collected from a person aged 55 to 75 with breast cancer.

V gene TRBV19 combines with J gene TRBJ2-5; 8 nucleotides agree with TRBD2. V dropped 1 base and J dropped 3; count of bases not matched to a gene: 4. The CDR3 length is 15 residues. Germline lookup yields CDR1 LNHDA and CDR2 SQIVND (reference sequence). CDR3 DNA: TGTGCCAGTAGTATAGGACTAGCGTTAGAAGAGACCCAGTACTTC. Translated: CASSIGLALEETQYF.

The CDR3 DNA reads as TGTGCCAGCAGTTTAGAGCTTTTCCCGGGAGGGAACACCGGGGAGCTGTTTTTT. Translated: CASSLELFPGGNTGELFF. This chain uses TRBV28 with TRBJ2-2; 7 bases are shared with TRBD2. Germline CDR1 and CDR2: MDHEN and SYDVKM. The CDR3 covers 18 residues. V was clipped by 2 bases and J by 1 base; unmatched bases: 10.

This clone has a handful of counts. This chain joins TRBV28 and TRBJ1-5; TRBD1 is a possible D gene (6 bases). Trimming took off 2 bases at V and 0 bases at J, with 14 bases between the two ends. Germline V gives CDR1 MDHEN, CDR2 SYDVKM. The CDR3 runs to 17 residues. The CDR3 sequence: CASSLRRGIGSNQPQHF. CDR3 DNA: TGTGCCAGCAGTTTAAGAAGGGGGATAGGTAGCAATCAGCCCCAGCATTTT.

A few counts support this clone. V is TRBV4-1 and J is TRBJ2-5, with 7 nucleotides matching TRBD1. The CDR3 has 15 amino acids. Trimming cost V 4 bases and J 5 bases; bases outside gene matches: 10. Germline V gives CDR1 MGHRA, CDR2 YSYEKL. CDR3 sequence: CASSPEGQPRETQYF. The CDR3 DNA follows: TGCGCCAGCAGCCCAGAGGGACAGCCCAGGGAGACCCAGTACTTC.

The V and J genes are TRBV19 and TRBJ1-2; TRBD1 aligns across 7 bases. Germline CDR1 and CDR2: LNHDA and SQIVND (reference sequence). V lost 6 bases to trimming and J lost 6 bases; unmatched junction nucleotides: 10. The CDR3 loop spans 14 amino acids. The CDR3 reads CASRGTAAPNGYTF. The CDR3 nucleotides read TGTGCCAGTAGGGGGACAGCCGCTCCGAATGGCTACACCTTC.

The rearrangement joins TRBV5-1 to TRBJ2-6; D remains unclear. This CDR3 is built from 16 residues. Trimming stripped 4 bases from V and 0 bases from J, with 11 bases between. In germline, CDR1 is SGHRS, CDR2 YFSETQ. CDR3 nucleotide sequence: TGCGCCAGCAGCCTTGGGCAAGACTCTGGGGCCAACGTCCTGACTTTC. This encodes CASSLGQDSGANVLTF.

V is TRBV14 and J is TRBJ2-1; 7 bases are shared with TRBD2. V was clipped by 4 bases and J by 9 bases; unmatched bases: 6. Germline V CDR1 and CDR2: SGHDN, FVKESK. The CDR3 is 13 residues long. CDR3: CASSPWDYAEQFF. Here the CDR3 DNA reads TGTGCCAGCAGCCCGTGGGACTACGCTGAGCAGTTCTTC.

This chain uses TRBV5-1 with TRBJ2-7; the match to TRBD2 covers 9 bases. The V and J ends lost 1 base and 7 bases, in that order; junction bases with no gene match: 6. This CDR3 region has 14 residues. CDR1 and CDR2 from the germline V gene are SGHRS and YFSETQ. This CDR3 is CASSLNLAGREQYF. The CDR3 nucleotides are TGCGCCAGCAGCTTGAACCTAGCGGGAAGGGAGCAGTACTTC.

The V call is TRBV19, the J call TRBJ2-3; 13 nucleotides match TRBD2. The CDR3 consists of 16 residues. CDR1 and CDR2 (germline): LNHDA, SQIVND (reference sequence). The junction had 4 bases not matched to a gene; V was cut back by 5 bases and J by 2 bases. The CDR3 protein is CASSLGLAGLTDTQYF. The CDR3 nucleotides read TGTGCCAGTAGTCTGGGACTAGCGGGACTCACAGATACGCAGTATTTT.

This chain connects TRBV7-2 to TRBJ2-3; D uncertain. Looked up from germline, CDR1 is SGHTA and CDR2 is FQGNSA. V dropped 3 bases and J dropped 5 bases, with 9 bases sitting between them. The CDR3 totals 13 residues. CDR3 amino acids: CASSFPSRDTQYF. In DNA form, the CDR3 reads TGTGCCAGCAGCTTCCCGTCGAGAGATACGCAGTATTTT.

The CDR3 loop reads CASSSMSGAGNTIYF. The CDR3 DNA is TGTGCCAGCAGCTCAATGTCAGGGGCCGGAAACACCATATATTTT. This chain links TRBV5-6 with TRBJ1-3; tentative D call: TRBD1 (6 bases). The V gene lost 3 bases and the J gene lost 4 bases, with 14 bases spanning the gap. The CDR3 runs 15 residues. Germline V lookup: CDR1 SGHDT, CDR2 YYEEEE.

CDR3 coding DNA: TGTGCCAGCAGTCGGGAATCCGGGATTTTCCAAGAGACCCAGTACTTC. The encoded protein is CASSRESGIFQETQYF. J is TRBJ2-5 and V is TRBV7-6, with TRBD2 as a possible D gene (5 bases). The V and J ends lost 6 bases and 1 base respectively, with 18 bases between them. Looked up from germline, CDR1 is SGHVS and CDR2 is FNYEAQ. This CDR3 has 16 residues.

The chain employs TRBV9 and TRBJ2-5; TRBD2 matches at 10 bases. With 1 base clipped from V and 10 bases from J, the junction kept 16 bases outside the gene matches. The CDR3 consists of 17 residues. Germline CDR1 SGDLS, CDR2 YYNGEE. The CDR3 loop is CASSVNPSWASGSGQYF. The CDR3 nucleotides are TGTGCCAGCAGCGTAAACCCCTCTTGGGCTAGCGGGAGTGGCCAGTACTTC.

The genes are TRBV4-1 and TRBJ1-1; D not certain. Germline V gene data show CDR1 as MGHRA and CDR2 as YSYEKL. V lost 8 bases to trimming and J lost 0 bases, with 10 bases between them. The CDR3 has 13 residues. The CDR3 region is CASAGWVNTEAFF. Here the CDR3 DNA reads TGCGCCAGCGCGGGGTGGGTGAACACTGAAGCTTTCTTT.

The chain employs TRBV4-3 and TRBJ2-5; possible D gene TRBD2, 5 bases. Between the trimmed V and J ends, which lost 0 bases and 0 bases, there was a span of 8 bases. Germline loops: CDR1 LGHNA, CDR2 YSLEER. There are 15 residues in the CDR3. The CDR3 sequence is CASSQDWRYQETQYF. CDR3 DNA: TGCGCCAGCAGCCAAGATTGGAGGTACCAAGAGACCCAGTACTTC.